This T cell receptor (beta chain) appears in the sequencing data of a study of T cells in Graves' hyperthyroidism and ophthalmopathy. Whole-study context: Peripheral blood was collected at initial diagnosis, before any treatment.

Study results and caveats: The model predicted ophthalmopathy a median roughly six months before onset.

At least ten counts were recorded for this clonotype. Antigen specificity is unknown. RNA transcripts were the template for amplifying TCR beta CDR3 regions. TCR CDR3 regions were first amplified by RT-PCR with HTBI primers. One entry per CDR3 protein results from TCRdb running MiXCR on the multiplex PCR reads. This repertoire shows a few hundred thousand distinct CDR3 sequences, around 13% found once; its top ten account for around a fifth. Criteria for exclusion of patients were uncontrolled infection, other autoimmune disease, pregnancy or lactation. Fresh peripheral blood, roughly 10 ml, was the source of the PBMCs. CDR3 size: 13 residues. Germline CDR1 reads MNHNS; CDR2 reads SASEGT. Losses at the gene ends were 6 bases for V and 5 bases for J; bases not matched to a gene: 5.

This rearrangement joins TRBV6-1 to TRBJ1-1, with 8 bases aligning to TRBD1. This receptor was obtained from a woman under 40 with Graves' ophthalmopathy. Specimen: blood. The CDR3 loop reads CASRKTGETEAFF. CDR3 coding DNA: TGTGCCAGCAGGAAGACAGGGGAGACTGAAGCTTTCTTT.